This T cell receptor beta chain was identified during a study of CD8 T cells in Susac syndrome. Study outcomes and limitations: That the number of individuals in its TCR sequencing and HLA analysis was relatively small was acknowledged by the study.

The CDR3 totals 16 residues. V shed 0 bases, J shed 10 bases, and the junction held 9 bases outside the gene matches. The germline V gene has CDR1 MGHRA and CDR2 YSYEKL. Random-hexamer reverse transcription was applied to roughly 0.5 to 1 ug RNA. Coverage of TCR beta CDR3 amplification by immunoSEQ multiplex PCR extended to 54 Vbeta and 13 Jbeta. TCRdb fed the immunoSEQ multiplex PCR reads into MiXCR, producing one record per CDR3 protein. The table has hundreds of thousands of distinct CDR3 sequences, approximately 91% seen once. Comments on this clonotype: Its antigen is currently unknown.

CD8+ and CD4+ T cells taken from blood had their TCR beta sequenced. Negative isolation yielded CD4+ and CD8+ T cells, and FACS enriched TEMRA cells. The chain combines TRBV4-1 with TRBJ2-1; 10 nucleotides line up with TRBD2. The specimen was CD8+ T cells from PBMCs. The source of this sequence is a human donor with multiple sclerosis. The CDR3, as DNA: TGCGCCAGCAGCCAAGAGGATCTAGCGGGAGTTAGCGAGCAGTTCTTC. Its protein product is CASSQEDLAGVSEQFF.